The entry below describes one T cell receptor (beta chain). The antigen is unknown. This entry is derived from a study of cytomegalovirus exposure and HLA in healthy donors. Broader study findings: Later findings reportedly placed an Asian-associated ancestry cluster below the roughly 730-donor mean for N-insertions. Common viral pathogens seemed to be connected with several of the most significant clusters, according to a later analysis.

This CDR3 is built from 11 residues. V was pared by 5 bases and J by 2 bases, with 6 bases between. Germline assignment: CDR1 SQVTM and CDR2 ANQGSEA. Primers for the PCR totalled 60 Vbeta and 13 Jbeta. Produced via immunoSEQ multiplex PCR; TCRdb's table is partial and in-frame only. The repertoire holds under 150,000 clones, with roughly 71% as singletons. The chain joins TRBV29-1 to TRBJ1-2; D gene uncertain. The clonotype was recovered from a man aged 18-30 years in good health and CMV-seropositive. Sequencing was performed on PBMCs. CDR3 protein: CSVRSNYGYTF. The CDR3 nucleotides read TGCAGCGTTCGGAGCAACTATGGCTACACCTTC.